This record looks at one T cell receptor (beta chain) sequence and its context. Its target is unknown. Arm-PCR of CDR3 regions and iRepertoire HTBI primers were the basis on which TCR beta libraries were built. TCRdb ran MiXCR on the multiplex PCR reads and lists one entry per CDR3 protein. The repertoire holds about 470,000 distinct CDR3 sequences, approximately 21% seen once, with roughly 7% in the top ten. This CDR3 comprises 12 residues. Germline V lookup: CDR1 LNHDA, CDR2 SQIVND (reference sequence). Between the trimmed V and J ends, which lost 5 bases and 5 bases, there was a span of 9 bases. Time point meaning: persistent/refractory GD, antithyroid drugs over 5 years with positive TRAb. The TCR library was made from RNA that had been extracted from PBMCs in TRIzol. These data belong to a study of regulatory T cells in long-lasting Graves disease. Overall study: To qualify as persistent, Graves' disease required over 5 years of antithyroid drugs with positive TSH receptor antibodies.

Study results and limitations: It was in persistent disease that TRBV28, TRBJ1-2 and TRBJ2-5 were favored. For persistent Graves' patients, TCR diversity was lower than for newly diagnosed ones.

The rearrangement links TRBV19 to TRBJ1-1; perhaps TRBD1 as D (6 bases). This sample comprised peripheral blood mononuclear cells (PBMCs), obtained when the disease was refractory, from a patient treated with antithyroid drugs. This sequence was found in a female donor with Graves disease. The CDR3 region has the DNA TGTGCCAGTAGTCAGGGGAGGACTGAAGCTTTCTTT. This encodes CASSQGRTEAFF.